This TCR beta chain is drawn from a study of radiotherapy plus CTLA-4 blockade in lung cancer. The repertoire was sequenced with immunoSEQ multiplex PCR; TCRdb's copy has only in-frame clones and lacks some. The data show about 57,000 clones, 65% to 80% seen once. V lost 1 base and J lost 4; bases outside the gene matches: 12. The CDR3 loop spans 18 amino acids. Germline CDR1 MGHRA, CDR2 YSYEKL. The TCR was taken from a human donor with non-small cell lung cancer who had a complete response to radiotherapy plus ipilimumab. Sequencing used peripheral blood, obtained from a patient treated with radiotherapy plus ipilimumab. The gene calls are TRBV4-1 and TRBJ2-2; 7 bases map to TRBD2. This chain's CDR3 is CASSQGGLAGVITGELFF. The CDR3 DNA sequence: TGCGCCAGCAGCCAAGGCGGGTTGGCGGGGGTGATCACCGGGGAGCTGTTTTTT.